This T cell receptor (beta chain) emerged from a study of monozygotic twins with inflammatory bowel disease. Every sample had its cDNA made across eight separate reactions. The study subjected TCRalpha and TCRbeta cDNA to two nested PCRs of around 15 and 9 cycles. For each CDR3 protein, TCRdb gives one entry from its re-call of the 5' RACE reads, without DNA. Its clone listing holds over 130,000 distinct CDR3 sequences. The study, taken as a whole, reports: Versus healthy twins, IBD patients showed fewer clonotypes shared with others, especially with disease activity.

About this clonotype: Its antigen is not known.

CDR1 is SGHNT and CDR2 is YENEEA in the germline V gene. The length of the CDR3 is 16 residues. The V gene is TRBV11-3, the J gene TRBJ2-7; as DNA is missing, the TRBD1 call by TCRdb cannot be tested. This receptor was taken from a human donor with ulcerative colitis or Crohn's disease, or a healthy co-twin of an affected twin (not recorded which). Sequenced input: blood. This chain's CDR3 is CASSLGAGTASYEQYF.